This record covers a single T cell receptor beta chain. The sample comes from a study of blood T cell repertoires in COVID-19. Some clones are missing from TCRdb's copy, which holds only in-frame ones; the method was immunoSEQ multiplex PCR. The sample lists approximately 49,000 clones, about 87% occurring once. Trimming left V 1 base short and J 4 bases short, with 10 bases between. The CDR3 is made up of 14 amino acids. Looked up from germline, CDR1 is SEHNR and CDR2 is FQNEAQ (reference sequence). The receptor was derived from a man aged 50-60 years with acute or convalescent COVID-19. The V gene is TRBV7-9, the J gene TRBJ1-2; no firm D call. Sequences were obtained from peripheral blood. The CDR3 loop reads CASSLGGKPYGYTF. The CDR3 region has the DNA TGTGCCAGCAGCTTAGGTGGCAAACCCTATGGCTACACCTTC.